A single sample gave rise to the 10 T cell receptor beta chains below, sequenced in a study of blood T cells in healthy people across ages. Combining a sample-barcoded 5' primer with a J-beta primer mix, a second PCR ran for 7 to 11 cycles. TCRdb reanalysed the 5' RACE reads using MiXCR and keeps one entry per CDR3 protein. This table has hundreds of thousands of distinct CDR3 sequences, less than 60% appearing once. Sequenced material: blood. These TCRs come from an elderly man in good health.

The chain carries TRBV20-1 and TRBJ2-5, with D perhaps assigned TRBD1 or TRBD2 (5 bases each). Trimming pared 5 bases from V and 4 bases from J, leaving 14 bases between. The CDR3 contains 13 residues. In germline, CDR1 is DFQATT, CDR2 SNEGSKA (reference sequence). The CDR3 DNA sequence: TGCAGTGCTGCTCGGGACCCGCGAGAGACCCAGTACTTC. Protein: CSAARDPRETQYF.

The genes are TRBV27 and TRBJ2-3, with D possibly TRBD2 on 6 matching bases. Germline CDR1 MNHEY, CDR2 SMNVEV (reference sequence). The CDR3 loop spans 15 amino acids. V lost 5 bases and J 2 bases, leaving 14 bases between the germline ends. CDR3 DNA sequence: TGTGCCAGCAGTACGTACGGGGGTCTCACAGATACGCAGTATTTT. This codes for CASSTYGGLTDTQYF.

The sample holds a few counts of this clonotype. One junction end disagrees with the germline gene, perhaps due to a read error. The chain combines TRBV6-2 or TRBV6-3 with TRBJ2-1; 11 bases match TRBD2. The CDR3 extends over 14 amino acids. Germline V lookup: CDR1 MNHEY, CDR2 SVGEGT. The CDR3 DNA reads as TGTGCCACCAGTAGGACTAGCGGGTACAATGAGCAGTTCTTC. Protein sequence: CATSRTSGYNEQFF.

The chain employs TRBV12-3 or TRBV12-4 and TRBJ2-2, with 8 bases identical to TRBD2. This CDR3 is built from 16 residues. V lost 7 bases and J lost 4; bases outside the gene matches: 11. CDR3 loop: CASTLTSEGPTGELFF. Written as DNA, the CDR3 is TGTGCCAGCACCTTGACTAGCGAGGGCCCCACCGGGGAGCTGTTTTTT.

As concerns this clonotype: A much larger clone differs from this one at a single base, so this may be a read error. This chain joins TRBV7-2 and TRBJ1-1; D unresolved. Germline CDR1 is SGHTA and CDR2 is FQGNSA. The CDR3 loop spans 14 amino acids. Trimming left V 5 bases short and J 3 bases short, with 13 bases between. The CDR3 region is CASSPVGTDTEAFF. The DNA of the CDR3 is TGTGCCAGCAGCCCCGTTGGCACGGACACTGAAGCTTTCTTT.

The gene calls are TRBV29-1 and TRBJ2-2, with TRBD2 identical over 8 bases. The germline V gene encodes CDR1 SQVTM and CDR2 ANQGSEA. Unmatched junction bases numbered 10, after V lost 7 bases and J lost 6 bases. The CDR3 has 14 amino acids. The CDR3 region is CSAQWQRESGELFF. As DNA, the CDR3 is TGCAGCGCCCAGTGGCAGCGGGAGTCCGGGGAGCTGTTTTTT.

V usage is TRBV6-6 and J usage is TRBJ2-5; 10 bases align to TRBD1. The J segment lost 3 bases and the V segment lost 3 bases, leaving 1 base of the junction unmatched. CDR3 size: 14 residues. Germline V gives CDR1 MNHNY, CDR2 SVGAGI (reference sequence). The DNA for the CDR3 is TGTGCCAGCAGTTATGGGACAGGGGAAGAGACCCAGTACTTC. Its protein product is CASSYGTGEETQYF.

CDR3 amino acids: CASSPNWDASNYGYTF. In DNA form, the CDR3 reads TGCGCCAGCAGCCCCAATTGGGACGCCTCTAACTATGGCTACACCTTC. This chain links TRBV4-3 with TRBJ1-2, with D perhaps TRBD1 (5 bases). Trimming shortened V by 4 bases and J by 0 bases, and 15 bases separated the two germline ends. The CDR3 is 16 residues long. CDR1 and CDR2 from the germline V gene are LGHNA and YSLEER.

This clonotype was counted between two and nine times. The V and J genes are TRBV30 and TRBJ2-7, with D unclear. V was trimmed by 0 bases and J by 0 bases, leaving 12 bases between them. CDR1 GTSNPN and CDR2 SVGIG come from the germline V gene (reference sequence). The length of the CDR3 is 15 residues. CDR3 region: CAWSVPTESSYEQYF. CDR3 coding DNA: TGTGCCTGGAGTGTACCGACGGAGAGCTCCTACGAGCAGTACTTC.

At least ten counts were recorded for this clonotype. The J gene is TRBJ1-6, the V gene TRBV13; unclear D gene. This CDR3 spans 15 amino acids. V gave up 6 bases and J gave up 4 bases, with 13 bases separating them. CDR1 PRHDT and CDR2 FYEKMQ come from the germline V gene (reference sequence). In DNA form, the CDR3 reads TGTGCCAGCAGACAAAAGGGCGGTTATAATTCACCCCTCCACTTT. Encoded protein: CASRQKGGYNSPLHF.